What follows is one T cell receptor (beta chain) and its context. Its antigen remains unknown. This entry comes from a study of CD8+ T cells in alopecia areata. Study-level information: It was oral tofacitinib, at 5 to 10 mg twice daily, that treated patients received. Study findings and constraints: It was lesional scalp, especially alopecia totalis/universalis, that showed higher clonality than normal scalp.

Investigators isolated RNA and reverse transcribed it into cDNA to act as the sequencing template. Using immunoSEQ multiplex PCR, the repertoire was profiled, and TCRdb retains in-frame clones only, with some absent. The sample holds around 50,000 clones, around 96% seen once. The CDR3 has 16 residues. V lost 1 base and J lost 1; bases outside the gene matches: 4. Germline CDR1 and CDR2: MDHEN and SYDVKM. Sampling of alopecia areata patients yielded lesional scalp punch biopsies as well as peripheral blood. The researchers isolated CD4+ and CD8+ T cells from PBMCs by sorting. Sequenced material: CD8+ T cells sorted from blood, taken at week 0. The TCR comes from a human donor with alopecia areata. The V and J genes are TRBV28 and TRBJ2-7; 10 bases are a match to TRBD2. The CDR3 DNA follows: TGTGCCAGCAGTTTATACCTTAGCGGGGGGTCCTACGAGCAGTACTTC. Translation: CASSLYLSGGSYEQYF.